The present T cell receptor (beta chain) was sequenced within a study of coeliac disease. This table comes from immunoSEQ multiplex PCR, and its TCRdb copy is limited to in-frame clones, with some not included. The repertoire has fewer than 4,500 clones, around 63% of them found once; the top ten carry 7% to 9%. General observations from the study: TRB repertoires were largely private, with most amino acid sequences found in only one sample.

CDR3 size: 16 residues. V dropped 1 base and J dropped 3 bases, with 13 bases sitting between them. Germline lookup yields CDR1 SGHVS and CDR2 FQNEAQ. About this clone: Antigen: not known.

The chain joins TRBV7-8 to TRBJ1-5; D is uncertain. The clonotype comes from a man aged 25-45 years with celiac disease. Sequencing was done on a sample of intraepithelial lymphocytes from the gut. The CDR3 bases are TGTGCCAGCAGCTTAGATCATGCGGGATTCAATCAGCCCCAGCATTTT. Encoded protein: CASSLDHAGFNQPQHF.